This note documents a single TCR beta chain sequence. Its target is unknown. This specimen comes from a study of tumor-infiltrating lymphocytes in localized non-small cell lung cancer. Study in general: Tumor tissue and non-adjacent uninvolved lung came from each patient. Findings of the study overall: Compared with uninvolved lung, tumors showed higher T cell infiltration by TCRbeta sequencing. Different pieces of the same tissue went to different assays, confounding technical variation with intratumor heterogeneity.

TCRdb's table, derived via immunoSEQ multiplex PCR, lists solely in-frame clones and lacks some. The sample records fewer than 8,500 clones, 74% being singletons. Germline V gene data show CDR1 as SNHLY and CDR2 as FYNNEI. V was shortened by 6 bases and J by 2 bases, with 13 bases between the two germline ends. CDR3 size: 15 residues. The chain combines TRBV2 with TRBJ2-2; TRBD1 is a possible D gene (6 bases). Sequences were obtained from uninvolved lung tissue not adjacent to the tumor. The sequence was collected from a human donor with non-small cell lung cancer. DNA for the CDR3: TGTGCCAGCAGAGGGGGATCCGCCAACACCGGGGAGCTGTTTTTT. It yields the protein CASRGGSANTGELFF. The full variable domain, its missing parts supplied by reference TRBV2 and TRBJ2-2, is EPEVTQTPSHQVTQMGQEVILRCVPISNHLYFYWYRQILGQKVEFLVSFYNNEISEKSEIFDDQFSVERPDGSNFTLKIRSTKLEDSAMYFCASRGGSANTGELFFGEGSRLTVL.